Presented here are 9 T cell receptor beta chains from one specimen sequenced in a study of T cell repertoires in aging, cancer and after chemotherapy. A mixed TRB-A/B primer pool amplified rearranged TRB by multiplex touch-down PCR. TCRdb analysed the multiplex PCR reads with MiXCR anew, one entry per CDR3 protein. The sample yields 8,700 or so distinct CDR3 sequences, about 24% seen once. The template was genomic DNA from peripheral blood, not RNA. Sample: blood. All receptors derive from a human donor in good health.

This clonotype is categorized as medium-sized. No DNA is shown, since the ends of the CDR3 on it are uncertain; the CDR3 is the one TCRdb lists. The chain couples TRBV7-5 to TRBJ1-5; the table calls TRBD1, which could not be checked here. TRBV7-5 represents a pseudogene. Including both end residues, the CDR3 is 17 amino acids long. The CDR3 is CISVSEAVGTYNQPQHF.

This chain links TRBV7-9 with TRBJ2-7, with 9 bases identical to TRBD2. The CDR3 spans 14 residues. Germline V gene data show CDR1 as SEHNR and CDR2 as FQNEAQ (reference sequence). J was trimmed by 6 bases and V by 3 bases; bases with no gene match: 6. CDR3 nucleotides: TGTGCCAGCAGCTTGCATAGCGGGAGTGGCGAGCAGTACTTC. It translates to CASSLHSGSGEQYF.

This clonotype is classed as medium-sized. This chain uses TRBV29-1 with TRBJ2-1; 7 bases are shared with TRBD1. CDR3 length equals 14 residues. V shed 7 bases and J 5 bases; nucleotides not matched to a gene: 11. Germline CDR1 and CDR2: SQVTM and ANQGSEA. In DNA, the CDR3 is TGCAGCGGGGCCGGGACAGCCTTCAACAATGAGCAGTTCTTC. This gives the protein CSGAGTAFNNEQFF.

By share, this clonotype counts as medium-sized. The chain links TRBV10-3 to TRBJ2-2; D is unresolved. Germline CDR1 reads ENHRY; CDR2 reads SYGVKD. Trimming left V 3 bases short and J 1 base short, with 9 bases between. The CDR3 is made up of 15 amino acids. The CDR3: CAISDDVGNTGELFF. CDR3 bases: TGTGCCATCAGTGATGATGTAGGGAACACCGGGGAGCTGTTTTTT.

The chain has TRBV28 and TRBJ2-3, with 12 bases aligning to TRBD2. Germline CDR1 and CDR2: MDHEN and SYDVKM. CDR3 length equals 16 residues. The V segment lost 5 bases and the J segment 2 bases; nucleotides outside the gene matches: 5. The CDR3 here is CASSGGLAGNTDTQYF. The CDR3 nucleotides read TGTGCCAGCAGTGGCGGACTAGCGGGGAACACAGATACGCAGTATTTT.

About this clonotype itself: A much larger clone differs from this one at a single base, so this may be a read error. The genes are TRBV19 and TRBJ2-7; weak D call: TRBD2 (6 bases). CDR1 LNHDA and CDR2 SQIVND come from the germline V gene (reference sequence). This CDR3 contains 14 residues. The CDR3 sequence: CASSRTTYSYKQYF. Here the CDR3 DNA reads TGTGCCAGCAGCCGGACTACGTACTCCTACAAGCAGTACTTC.

J is TRBJ1-4 and V is TRBV20-1; D not certain. This CDR3 has 13 amino acids. Germline V gene data show CDR1 as DFQATT and CDR2 as SNEGSKA (reference sequence). V lost 5 bases to trimming and J lost 2 bases, with 9 bases between them. The CDR3 nucleotides are TGCAGTGCTCCGTGGAATACTAATGAAAAACTGTTTTTT. Encoded protein: CSAPWNTNEKLFF.

This clonotype was seen a few times. The V and J genes are TRBV20-1 and TRBJ2-3; D not resolved. Germline lookup yields CDR1 DFQATT and CDR2 SNEGSKA (reference sequence). This CDR3 has 14 amino acids. Trimming left V 3 bases short and J 3 bases short, with 13 bases between. The CDR3, as DNA: TGCAGTGCTAGCCCGAAGCGAACGACAGATACGCAGTATTTT. This translates into CSASPKRTTDTQYF.

This clonotype was found a few times. J is TRBJ1-2 and V is TRBV4-3, with TRBD1 identical over 11 bases. The CDR3 is made up of 17 amino acids. Per germline, CDR1 LGHNA and CDR2 YSLEER. With V trimmed by 1 base and J by 7 bases, 11 bases remained unmatched. This chain's CDR3 is CASSQGVTGQGASGYTF. CDR3 coding DNA: TGCGCCAGCAGCCAAGGCGTCACCGGACAGGGGGCATCTGGCTACACCTTC.